These 4 T cell receptor delta chains came from one sample sequenced in a study of Vδ1+ human thymocytes. Study-level results: Thymic TRG and TRD repertoires appeared highly polyclonal.

Their antigens are not known. The template was reverse-transcribed extracted RNA. CDR3 amplicons came from multiplex PCR with pooled V-gene forward and constant-region reverse primers. TCRdb made new clone calls on the multiplex PCR reads using CATT. Here the sample spans under 25,000 delta-chain clones, 29% being singletons. Input material: Vdelta1+ gamma-delta thymocytes from the thymus. Subset meaning: FACS-sorted CD3+ TCRalphabeta- TCRVdelta1+ TCRVdelta2- thymocytes. The source of these receptors is a boy younger than two who had congenital heart surgery.

In this sample, this clone turned up a few times. The V and J genes are TRDV1 and TRDJ1; D is perhaps TRDD2 (6 bases). The V end was cut by 4 bases, the J end by 2 bases, with 32 bases between. Germline V gene data show CDR1 as TSWWSYY and CDR2 as QGS. This CDR3 spans 21 amino acids. As DNA, the CDR3 is TGTGCTCTTGGGGGCCTCCCTTCCGGTGCTGCGCTGGAGAGGATGACCGATAAACTCATCTTT. It is translated as CALGGLPSGAALERMTDKLIF.

The chain employs TRDV1 and TRDJ1; 8 bases are a match to TRDD3. Per germline, CDR1 TSWWSYY and CDR2 QGS. The V and J ends lost 4 bases and 0 bases, in that order; junction bases with no gene match: 25. The CDR3 is 22 residues long. The CDR3 DNA reads TGTGCTCTTGGGGCCTCTCGTCACACCTCCCTCCTTACTGGGGGGTACACCGATAAACTCATCTTT. This gives the protein CALGASRHTSLLTGGYTDKLIF.

The chain has TRDV1 and TRDJ1; 12 bases match TRDD3. Per the germline V gene, CDR1 is TSWWSYY and CDR2 is QGS. Trimming at V came to 4 bases and at J to 0 bases, leaving 24 bases not matched to a gene. The CDR3 is 23 amino acids. CDR3 sequence (DNA): TGTGCTCTTGGGGTGACTAGGGACTGGGGGATACCGTCAGTTTCGACGTACACCGATAAACTCATCTTT. Translation: CALGVTRDWGIPSVSTYTDKLIF.

There are a few counts of this clone. This chain connects TRDV1 to TRDJ1, with D perhaps matching TRDD2 (5 bases). The V and J ends lost 2 bases and 2 bases respectively, with 27 bases between them. CDR1 is TSWWSYY, CDR2 QGS, per germline. This CDR3 is 20 amino acids long. The CDR3 DNA reads TGTGCTCTTGGGGAATGGTTTCGCCTACGGCGAGGGTGGAGGACCGATAAACTCATCTTT. It codes for CALGEWFRLRRGWRTDKLIF.